The clone carrying this T cell receptor (beta chain) was observed a single time. The sample belongs to a study of blood T cell repertoires in COVID-19. Study-wide context: Collection of acute and convalescent COVID-19 samples took place in the United States, Italy and Spain.

Trimming cost V 5 bases and J 0 bases; bases outside gene matches: 4. The V gene's germline CDR1 is GTSNPN and CDR2 SVGIG (reference sequence). The CDR3 extends over 15 amino acids. In the authors' workflow: For nucleated cells, counts were estimated from reference gene primer amplification. Profiling relied on immunoSEQ multiplex PCR, and the TCRdb table lists in-frame clones only, not all of them. That table gives V, J and clone size, and the DNA gave D and trimming. In the table there are fewer than 350,000 clones, more than 70% of which are singletons. Residents of 24 US areas, aged about 18 to 95 years, made up the participants. A COVID-19 case was met by exposed participants within 2 weeks before study entry.

The sample consisted of PBMCs or T cells enriched from blood (not recorded which). This sequence originates from a woman between 25 and 40 years old who had been exposed to COVID-19. The chain combines TRBV30 with TRBJ2-4; 10 bases align to TRBD1. The CDR3 nucleotides are TGTGCCTGGTCCGACAGGGGGCTAGCCAAAAACATTCAGTACTTC. Protein product: CAWSDRGLAKNIQYF.